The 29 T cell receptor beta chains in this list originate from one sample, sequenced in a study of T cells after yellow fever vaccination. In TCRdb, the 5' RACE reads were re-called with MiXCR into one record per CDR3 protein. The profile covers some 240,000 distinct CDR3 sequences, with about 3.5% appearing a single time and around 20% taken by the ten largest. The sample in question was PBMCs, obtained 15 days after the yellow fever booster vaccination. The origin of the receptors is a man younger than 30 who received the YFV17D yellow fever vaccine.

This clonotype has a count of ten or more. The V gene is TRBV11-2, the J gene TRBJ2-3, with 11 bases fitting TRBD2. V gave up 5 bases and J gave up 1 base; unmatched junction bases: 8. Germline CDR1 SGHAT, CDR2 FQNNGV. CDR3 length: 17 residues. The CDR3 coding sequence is TGTGCCAGCAGCCCGGGGGGACTAGCGGTCGGCACAGATACGCAGTATTTT. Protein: CASSPGGLAVGTDTQYF.

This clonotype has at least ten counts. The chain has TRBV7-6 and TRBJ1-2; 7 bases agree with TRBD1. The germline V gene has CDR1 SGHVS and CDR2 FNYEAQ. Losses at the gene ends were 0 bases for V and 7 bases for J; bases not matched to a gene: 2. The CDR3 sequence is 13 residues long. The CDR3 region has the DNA TGTGCCAGCAGCTTAGCTCAGGGGGGTGGCTACACCTTC. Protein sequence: CASSLAQGGGYTF.

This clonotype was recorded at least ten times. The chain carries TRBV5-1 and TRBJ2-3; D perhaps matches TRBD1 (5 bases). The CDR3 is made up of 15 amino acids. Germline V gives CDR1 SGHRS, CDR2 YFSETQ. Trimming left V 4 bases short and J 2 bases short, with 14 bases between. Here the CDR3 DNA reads TGCGCCAGCAGCGGGCTCCAGGGCGTCACAGATACGCAGTATTTT. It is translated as CASSGLQGVTDTQYF.

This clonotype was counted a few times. In DNA, the CDR3 is TGTGCCAGCTCACCAGGACAGGGAGTTCGGTATGGCTACACCTTC. Amino acid sequence: CASSPGQGVRYGYTF. V usage is TRBV18 and J usage is TRBJ1-2, with 8 bases matching TRBD1. Germline CDR1 and CDR2: KGHSH and LQKENI. CDR3 length equals 15 residues. Trimming removed 2 bases from V and 5 bases from J; junction bases left unmatched: 7. Based on the CDR3 plus reference TRBV18 and TRBJ1-2, the full variable domain is NAGVMQNPRHLVRRRGQEARLRCSPMKGHSHVYWYRQLPEEGLKFMVYLQKENIIDESGMPKERFSAEFPKEGPSILRIQQVVRGDSAAYFCASSPGQGVRYGYTFGSGTRLTVV.

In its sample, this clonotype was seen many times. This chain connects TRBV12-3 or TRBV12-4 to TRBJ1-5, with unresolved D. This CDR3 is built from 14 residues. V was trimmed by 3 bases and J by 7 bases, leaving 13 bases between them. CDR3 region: CASSFMGYGQPQHF. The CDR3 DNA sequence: TGTGCCAGCAGTTTTATGGGGTACGGGCAGCCCCAGCATTTT.

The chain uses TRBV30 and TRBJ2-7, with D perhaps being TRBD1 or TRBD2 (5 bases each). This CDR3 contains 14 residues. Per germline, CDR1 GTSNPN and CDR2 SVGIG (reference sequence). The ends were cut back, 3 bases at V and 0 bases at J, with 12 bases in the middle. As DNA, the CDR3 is TGTGCCTGGAGCCGGGACGGGAACTCCTACGAGCAGTACTTC. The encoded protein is CAWSRDGNSYEQYF. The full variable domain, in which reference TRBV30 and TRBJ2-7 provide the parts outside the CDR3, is SQTIHQWPATLVQPVGSPLSLECTVEGTSNPNLYWYRQAAGRGLQLLFYSVGIGQISSEVPQNLSASRPQDRQFILSSKKLLLSDSGFYLCAWSRDGNSYEQYFGPGTRLTVT.

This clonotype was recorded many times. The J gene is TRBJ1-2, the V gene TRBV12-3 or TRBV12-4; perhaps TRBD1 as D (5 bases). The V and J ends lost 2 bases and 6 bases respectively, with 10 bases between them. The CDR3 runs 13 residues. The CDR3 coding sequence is TGTGCCAGCAGTTTAAGTGGACACAATGGCTACACCTTC. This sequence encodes CASSLSGHNGYTF.

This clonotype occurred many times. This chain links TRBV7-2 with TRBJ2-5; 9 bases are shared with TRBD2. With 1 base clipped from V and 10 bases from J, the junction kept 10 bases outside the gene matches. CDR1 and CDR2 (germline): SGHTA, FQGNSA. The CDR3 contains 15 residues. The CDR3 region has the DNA TGTGCCAGCAGCTTAGGTCTTGCGGGGGGGCAGGACCAGTACTTC. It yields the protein CASSLGLAGGQDQYF.

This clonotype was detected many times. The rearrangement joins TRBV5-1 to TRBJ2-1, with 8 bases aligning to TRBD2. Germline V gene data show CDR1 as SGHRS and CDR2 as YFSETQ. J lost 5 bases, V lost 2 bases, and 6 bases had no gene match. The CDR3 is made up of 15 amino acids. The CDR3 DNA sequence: TGCGCCAGCAGCTTCCAGCGGGGGAGCGACAATGAGCAGTTCTTC. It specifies CASSFQRGSDNEQFF.

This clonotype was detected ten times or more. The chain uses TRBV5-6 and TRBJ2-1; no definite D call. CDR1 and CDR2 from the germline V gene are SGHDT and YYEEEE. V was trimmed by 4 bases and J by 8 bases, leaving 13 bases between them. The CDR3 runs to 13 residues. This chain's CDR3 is CASSGISTHEQFF. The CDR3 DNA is TGTGCCAGCAGCGGAATTAGCACCCATGAGCAGTTCTTC.

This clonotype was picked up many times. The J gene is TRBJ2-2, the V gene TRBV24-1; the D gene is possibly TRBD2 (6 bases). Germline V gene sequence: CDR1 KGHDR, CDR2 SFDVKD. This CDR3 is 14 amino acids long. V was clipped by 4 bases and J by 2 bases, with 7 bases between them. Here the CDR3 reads CATSDGGNTGELFF. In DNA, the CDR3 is TGTGCCACCAGTGACGGGGGAAACACCGGGGAGCTGTTTTTT.

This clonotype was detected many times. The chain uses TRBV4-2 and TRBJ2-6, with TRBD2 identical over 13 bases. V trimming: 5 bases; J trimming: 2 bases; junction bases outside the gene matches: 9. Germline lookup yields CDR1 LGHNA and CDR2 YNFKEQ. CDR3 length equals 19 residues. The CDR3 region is CASSYLGTSGIPGANVLTF. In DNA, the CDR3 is TGTGCCAGCAGCTACCTAGGGACTAGCGGGATACCTGGGGCCAACGTCCTGACTTTC.

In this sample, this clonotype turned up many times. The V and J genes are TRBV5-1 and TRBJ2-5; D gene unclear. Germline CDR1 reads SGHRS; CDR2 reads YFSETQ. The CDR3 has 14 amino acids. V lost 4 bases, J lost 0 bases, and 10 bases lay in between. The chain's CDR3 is CASSRLEYQETQYF. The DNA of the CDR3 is TGCGCCAGCAGCCGGCTAGAATACCAAGAGACCCAGTACTTC.

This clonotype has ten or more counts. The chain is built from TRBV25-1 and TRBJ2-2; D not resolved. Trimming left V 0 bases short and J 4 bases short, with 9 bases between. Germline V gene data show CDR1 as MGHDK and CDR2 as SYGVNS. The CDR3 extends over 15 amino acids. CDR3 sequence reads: CASSEYRKGTGELFF. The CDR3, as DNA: TGTGCCAGCAGTGAATATAGGAAGGGCACCGGGGAGCTGTTTTTT. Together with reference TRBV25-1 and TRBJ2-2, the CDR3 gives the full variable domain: EADIYQTPRYLVIGTGKKITLECSQTMGHDKMYWYQQDPGMELHLIHYSYGVNSTEKGDLSSESTVSRIRTEHFPLTLESARPSHTSQYLCASSEYRKGTGELFFGEGSRLTVL.

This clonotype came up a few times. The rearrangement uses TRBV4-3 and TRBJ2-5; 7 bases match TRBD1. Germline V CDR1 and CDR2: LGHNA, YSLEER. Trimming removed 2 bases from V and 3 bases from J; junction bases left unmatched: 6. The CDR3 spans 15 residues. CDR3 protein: CASSQQGVLKETQYF. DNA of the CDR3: TGCGCCAGCAGCCAACAGGGGGTTTTGAAAGAGACCCAGTACTTC.

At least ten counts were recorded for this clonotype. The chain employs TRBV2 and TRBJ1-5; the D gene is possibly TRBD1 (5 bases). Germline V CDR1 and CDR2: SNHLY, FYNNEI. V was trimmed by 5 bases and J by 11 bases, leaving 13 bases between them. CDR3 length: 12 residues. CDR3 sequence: CASSWDPGAQHF. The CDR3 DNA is TGTGCCAGCAGTTGGGACCCCGGGGCCCAGCATTTT.

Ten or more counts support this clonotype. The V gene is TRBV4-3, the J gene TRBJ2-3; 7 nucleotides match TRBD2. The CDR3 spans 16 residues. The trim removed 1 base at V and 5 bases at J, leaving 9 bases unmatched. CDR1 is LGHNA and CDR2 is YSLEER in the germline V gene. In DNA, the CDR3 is TGCGCCAGCAGCCAAGTGGGGGGGGGAATAGTAGATACGCAGTATTTT. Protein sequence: CASSQVGGGIVDTQYF.

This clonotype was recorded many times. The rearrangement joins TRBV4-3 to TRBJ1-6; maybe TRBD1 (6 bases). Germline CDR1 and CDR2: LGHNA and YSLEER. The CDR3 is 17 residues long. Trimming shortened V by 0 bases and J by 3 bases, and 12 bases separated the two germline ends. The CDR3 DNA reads TGCGCCAGCAGCCAAGAATTTTGGGACAACTATAATTCACCCCTCCACTTT. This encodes CASSQEFWDNYNSPLHF.

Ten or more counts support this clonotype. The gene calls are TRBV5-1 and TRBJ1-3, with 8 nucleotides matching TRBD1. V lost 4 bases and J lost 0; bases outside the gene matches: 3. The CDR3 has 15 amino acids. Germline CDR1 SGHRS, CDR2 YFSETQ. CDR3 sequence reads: CASSHQGASGNTIYF. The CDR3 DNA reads TGCGCCAGCAGCCACCAGGGGGCCTCTGGAAACACCATATATTTT.

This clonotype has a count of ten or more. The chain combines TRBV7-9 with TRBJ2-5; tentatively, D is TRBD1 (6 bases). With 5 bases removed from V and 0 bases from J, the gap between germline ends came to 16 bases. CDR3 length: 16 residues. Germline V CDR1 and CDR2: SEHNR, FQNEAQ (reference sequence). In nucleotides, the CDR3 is TGTGCCAGCAGCCGCCCGGGACACCAGTACCAAGAGACCCAGTACTTC. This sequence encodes CASSRPGHQYQETQYF.

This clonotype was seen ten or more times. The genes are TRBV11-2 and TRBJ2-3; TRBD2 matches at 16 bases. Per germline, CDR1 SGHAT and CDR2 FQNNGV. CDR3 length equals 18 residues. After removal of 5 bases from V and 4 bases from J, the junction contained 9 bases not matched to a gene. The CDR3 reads CASSQPGTSGGAADTQYF. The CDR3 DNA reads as TGTGCCAGCAGCCAGCCCGGGACTAGCGGGGGGGCGGCAGATACGCAGTATTTT.

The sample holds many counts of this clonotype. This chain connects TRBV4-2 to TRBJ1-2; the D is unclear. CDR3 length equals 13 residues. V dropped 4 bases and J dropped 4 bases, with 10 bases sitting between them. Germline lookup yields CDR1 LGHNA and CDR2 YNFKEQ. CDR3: CASSPMTFYGYTF. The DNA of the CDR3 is TGTGCCAGCAGCCCGATGACTTTCTATGGCTACACCTTC.

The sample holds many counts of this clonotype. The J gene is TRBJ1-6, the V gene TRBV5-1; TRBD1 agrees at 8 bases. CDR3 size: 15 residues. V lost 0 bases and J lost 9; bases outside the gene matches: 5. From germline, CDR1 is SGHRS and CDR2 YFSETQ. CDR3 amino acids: CASSLAGQGSSPLHF. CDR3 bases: TGCGCCAGCAGCTTGGCAGGACAGGGAAGTTCACCCCTCCACTTT. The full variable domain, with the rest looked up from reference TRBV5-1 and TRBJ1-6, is KAGVTQTPRYLIKTRGQQVTLSCSPISGHRSVSWYQQTPGQGLQFLFEYFSETQRNKGNFPGRFSGRQFSNSRSEMNVSTLELGDSALYLCASSLAGQGSSPLHFGNGTRLTVT.

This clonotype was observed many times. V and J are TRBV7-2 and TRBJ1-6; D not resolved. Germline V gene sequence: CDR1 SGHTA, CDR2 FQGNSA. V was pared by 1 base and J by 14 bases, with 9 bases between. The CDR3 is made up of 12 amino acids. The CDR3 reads CASSLDMLALHF. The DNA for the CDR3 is TGTGCCAGCAGCTTAGACATGTTGGCCCTCCACTTT.

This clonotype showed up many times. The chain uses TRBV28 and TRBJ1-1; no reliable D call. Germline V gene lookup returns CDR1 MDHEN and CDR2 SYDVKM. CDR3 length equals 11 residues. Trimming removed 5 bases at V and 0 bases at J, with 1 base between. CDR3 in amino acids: CASSVNTEAFF. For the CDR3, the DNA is TGTGCCAGCAGTGTGAACACTGAAGCTTTCTTT.

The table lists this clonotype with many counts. CDR3 in amino acids: CSVTGGSNYGYTF. The CDR3 DNA reads TGCAGCGTTACAGGGGGATCTAACTATGGCTACACCTTC. This chain uses TRBV29-1 with TRBJ1-2; TRBD1 agrees at 8 bases. After removal of 5 bases from V and 0 bases from J, the junction contained 2 bases not matched to a gene. This CDR3 has 13 residues. Germline V gives CDR1 SQVTM, CDR2 ANQGSEA.

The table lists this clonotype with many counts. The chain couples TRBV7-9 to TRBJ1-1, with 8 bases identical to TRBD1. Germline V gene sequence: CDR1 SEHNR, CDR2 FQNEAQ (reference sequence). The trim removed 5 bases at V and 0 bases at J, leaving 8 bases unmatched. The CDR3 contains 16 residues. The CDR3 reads CASSPRTGLMNTEAFF. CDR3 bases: TGTGCCAGCAGCCCTCGGACAGGGCTTATGAACACTGAAGCTTTCTTT.

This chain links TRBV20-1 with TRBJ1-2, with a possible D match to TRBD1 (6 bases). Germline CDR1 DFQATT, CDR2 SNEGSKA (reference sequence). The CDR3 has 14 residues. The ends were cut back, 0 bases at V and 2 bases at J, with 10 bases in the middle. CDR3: CSARDRRGNYGYTF. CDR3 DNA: TGCAGTGCTAGAGATCGCAGGGGAAACTATGGCTACACCTTC.

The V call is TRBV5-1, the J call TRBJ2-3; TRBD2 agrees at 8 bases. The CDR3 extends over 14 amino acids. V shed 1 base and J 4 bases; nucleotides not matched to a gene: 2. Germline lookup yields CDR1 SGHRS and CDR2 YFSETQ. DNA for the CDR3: TGCGCCAGCAGCTTGACGGGGGGGCCAGATACGCAGTATTTT. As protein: CASSLTGGPDTQYF.